This is a list of T cell receptor beta chains from one sample in a study of blood T cells in healthy people across ages. TCRdb independently ran MiXCR on the 5' RACE reads; one entry per CDR3 protein. This table has 1,800,000 or so distinct CDR3 sequences, about 39% appearing once. Input material: blood. Every receptor here comes from a human donor in good health. The CDR3 runs from the conserved cysteine through the conserved F or W. The D gene is left open where the match is weak. Only part of the rows carry a size: once, few, many, or a class if the clone is expanded.

D gene	V gene	J gene	clone size	CDR3 DNA	CDR3 protein
TRBD1	TRBV6-6	TRBJ1-6	-	TGTGCCAGCAGCCCCTATCCCACAGGGGCTCGGCCCCTCCACTTT	CASSPYPTGARPLHF
TRBD2	TRBV11-2	TRBJ2-4	-	TGTGCCAACAGCACAACCGGGACTAGCTTAAACATTCAGTACTTC	CANSTTGTSLNIQYF
TRBD1	TRBV20-1	TRBJ2-7	-	TGCAGTGCTAGACCCGAGGGACAGGTCTCCTACGAGCAGTACTTC	CSARPEGQVSYEQYF
-	TRBV4-1	TRBJ2-6	-	TGCGCCAGCAGCTTCGGACGTAGCTCTGGGGCCAACGTCCTGACTTTC	CASSFGRSSGANVLTF
-	TRBV6-1	TRBJ1-2	-	TGTGCCAGCAGTGAAGGGAACGGCAACCACTATGGCTACACCTTC	CASSEGNGNHYGYTF
-	TRBV20-1	TRBJ1-6	-	TGCAGTGCTAGAGATCGGAGGGGCTCCTCACCCCTCCACTTT	CSARDRRGSSPLHF
-	TRBV7-3	TRBJ2-7	-	TGTGCCAGCAGCTTAAGGAAACCTACGGAGCAGTACTTC	CASSLRKPTEQYF
TRBD1	TRBV7-2	TRBJ1-6	few	TGTGCCAGCAGCTCCCGGACAGGGCAGGCACCCCCCCACTTT	CASSSRTGQAPPHF
-	TRBV10-3	TRBJ2-6	many	TGTGCCATCAGTGACTCCAGCTCTGGGGCCAACGTCCTGACTTTC	CAISDSSSGANVLTF
TRBD2	TRBV29-1	TRBJ2-7	-	TGCAGCGTTGAACTGCGGGGGGATAACTACGAGCAGTACTTC	CSVELRGDNYEQYF
TRBD2	TRBV24-1	TRBJ2-3	once	TGTGCCGCCAGTGACCCCGCCGGGACTAGCGGGGCGATAGATACGCAGTATTTT	CAASDPAGTSGAIDTQYF
TRBD1	TRBV10-3	TRBJ2-7	few	TGTGCCATCAGGACCGGACAGGGTGTCTACGAGCAGTACTTC	CAIRTGQGVYEQYF
TRBD1	TRBV7-9	TRBJ2-1	-	TGTGCCAGCAGCCAAACAGGGGGTGAGCAGTTCTTC	CASSQTGGEQFF
-	TRBV2	TRBJ2-3	few	TGTGCCAGCAGCGGGGGACGGTCCGTCACAGATACGCAGTATTTT	CASSGGRSVTDTQYF
-	TRBV10-3	TRBJ2-1	few	TGTGCCATCAGTGACGGGGGTTCTGAGCAGTTCTTC	CAISDGGSEQFF
-	TRBV9	TRBJ2-1	few	TGTGCCAGCAGCCCCAGTGGGGCAGGGGTTGAGCAGTTCTTC	CASSPSGAGVEQFF
-	TRBV20-1	TRBJ2-7	-	TGCAGTGCTAGAGCCCCAGACAGTAACCACGAGCAGTACTTC	CSARAPDSNHEQYF
-	TRBV4-3	TRBJ1-2	-	TGCGTCAGCAGCCCTCAAAGGGATTTCTATGGCTACACCTTC	CVSSPQRDFYGYTF
-	TRBV7-2	TRBJ1-3	-	TGTGCCACCAAGTCAGGATTTGGAAACACCATATATTTT	CATKSGFGNTIYF
TRBD1	TRBV5-4	TRBJ1-2	few	TGTGCCAGCAGCGTCGACAGGGGCCCTAACGGGGGAGGCTACACCTTC	CASSVDRGPNGGGYTF
-	TRBV4-2	TRBJ2-3	few	TGTGCCAGCAACTCCAACGGTATGGATACGCAGTATTTT	CASNSNGMDTQYF
-	TRBV15	TRBJ2-6	few	TGTGCCACCAGCAGAGACCTAAGTAGCTCTGGGGCCAACGTCCTGACTTTC	CATSRDLSSSGANVLTF
-	TRBV11-1	TRBJ2-5	-	TGTGCCAGCAGGCACCGGGGCAGGGGTGAAGAGACCCAGTACTTC	CASRHRGRGEETQYF
TRBD1	TRBV3-1	TRBJ2-7	-	TGTGCCAGCAGCCAAGTTGGGACAGGGTTCGAGCAGTACTTC	CASSQVGTGFEQYF
-	TRBV7-3	TRBJ2-1	-	TGTGCCAGCAGCCGTTCAGGACAGTCGGACAATGAGCAGTTCTTC	CASSRSGQSDNEQFF
TRBD1	TRBV29-1	TRBJ2-7	many	TGCAGCGTTGAAGGGACCGAGACAGGGGGCGAACTCTACGAGCAGTACTTC	CSVEGTETGGELYEQYF
TRBD1	TRBV5-1	TRBJ2-3	-	TGCGCCAGCAGAACGACAGGGGGAGATACGCAGTATTTT	CASRTTGGDTQYF
TRBD1	TRBV24-1	TRBJ1-2	-	TGTGCCACCAGTGACCCCGGACAGGGGAAGGGCTACACCTTC	CATSDPGQGKGYTF
TRBD2	TRBV29-1	TRBJ2-7	-	TGCAGCGCCCGAATCTCTAATAGCGGGGGGCTGAACGAGCAGTACTTC	CSARISNSGGLNEQYF
-	TRBV3-1	TRBJ1-1	-	TGTGCCAGCAGCCAAGCGGGGGGTGAAGCTTTCTTT	CASSQAGGEAFF
-	TRBV9	TRBJ2-1	-	TGTGCCAGCAGCGTTCCCGGGGCCCTCGAGGATGAGCAGTTCTTC	CASSVPGALEDEQFF
-	TRBV4-3	TRBJ2-1	-	TGCGCCAGCAGCCAAGATCAGGGGACTACCTACAATGAGCAGTTCTTC	CASSQDQGTTYNEQFF
-	TRBV20-1	TRBJ1-1	-	TGCAGCGCTAGAGGGGACTCGGGACACCCGAACACTGAAGCTTTCTTT	CSARGDSGHPNTEAFF
-	TRBV20-1	TRBJ2-1	many	TGCAGTGCTAGAGAATGGGGCAGGGGAAACAATGAGCAGTTCTTC	CSAREWGRGNNEQFF
-	TRBV12-5	TRBJ2-7	few	TGTGCTAGTGGTTTGGGAAGGGGCTTCCACGAGCAGTACTTC	CASGLGRGFHEQYF
TRBD1	TRBV7-2	TRBJ2-7	few	TGTGCCTCGGGACAGGATATCTACGAGCAGTACTTC	CASGQDIYEQYF
-	TRBV4-1	TRBJ1-2	-	TGCGCCAGCAGCCAAGAGCAGGCCTTCTATGGCTACACCTTC	CASSQEQAFYGYTF
-	TRBV9	TRBJ2-7	-	TGTGCCAGCAGCGTTGGACAGACGGGGGACGAGCAGTACTTC	CASSVGQTGDEQYF
-	TRBV30	TRBJ1-6	-	TGTGCCTGGAGTGTATTTGTCAATGAGAATTCACCCCTCCACTTT	CAWSVFVNENSPLHF
TRBD1	TRBV20-1	TRBJ2-5	few	TGCAGTGCTAGAAGGGGGCGACAAGAGACCCAGTACTTC	CSARRGRQETQYF
TRBD1	TRBV18	TRBJ1-6	-	TGTGCCAGCTCACCTCTGGGACAGGGTTCACCCCTCCACTTT	CASSPLGQGSPLHF
-	TRBV28	TRBJ2-4	once	TGTGCCAGCAGTGGGCCAGGGCGGGGAAGATTAGAGCAGTACTTC	CASSGPGRGRLEQYF
-	TRBV20-1	TRBJ2-3	few	TGCAGTGCTAGAGAGATGCCTAAAGATACGCAGTATTTT	CSAREMPKDTQYF
-	TRBV15	TRBJ1-3	once	TGTGCCACCAGCAGAGATAGGGGAAGCGGCGGAAACACCATATATTTT	CATSRDRGSGGNTIYF
-	TRBV7-9	TRBJ1-1	-	TGTGCCAGCAGCTTATCCCCCGACACGCGGGTGGAAGCTTTCTTT	CASSLSPDTRVEAFF
-	TRBV20-1	TRBJ2-3	-	TGCAGTGCTAACTCAGGGGCCACGGATACGCAGTATTTT	CSANSGATDTQYF
-	TRBV13	TRBJ1-2	-	TGTGCCAGCAGCTTAGAGAGCCAGCGGGACCACTATGGCTACACCTTC	CASSLESQRDHYGYTF
-	TRBV7-2	TRBJ2-1	-	TGTGCCAGCAGCTTAGAAGGGGGTCGCGGCAGGTACAATGAGCAGTTCTTC	CASSLEGGRGRYNEQFF
-	TRBV7-3	TRBJ2-5	-	TGTGCCAGCAGCCCTACCCCCCTCAGCGACGAGCGGTACTTC	CASSPTPLSDERYF
TRBD2	TRBV19	TRBJ2-3	-	TGTGCCAGTAGTAATCCTGCTAGCGGCTACACAGATACGCAGTATTTT	CASSNPASGYTDTQYF